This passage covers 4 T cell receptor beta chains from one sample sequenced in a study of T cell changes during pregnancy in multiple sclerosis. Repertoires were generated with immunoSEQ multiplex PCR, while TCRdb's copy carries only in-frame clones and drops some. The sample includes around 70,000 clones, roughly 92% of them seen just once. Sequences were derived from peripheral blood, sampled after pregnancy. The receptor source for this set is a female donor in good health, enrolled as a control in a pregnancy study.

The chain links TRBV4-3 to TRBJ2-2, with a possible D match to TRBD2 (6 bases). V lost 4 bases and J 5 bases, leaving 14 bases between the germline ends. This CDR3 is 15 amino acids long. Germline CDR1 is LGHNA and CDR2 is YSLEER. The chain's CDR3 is CASSPPAGTTGELFF. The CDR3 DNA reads TGCGCCAGCAGCCCCCCCGCGGGGACGACCGGGGAGCTGTTTTTT.

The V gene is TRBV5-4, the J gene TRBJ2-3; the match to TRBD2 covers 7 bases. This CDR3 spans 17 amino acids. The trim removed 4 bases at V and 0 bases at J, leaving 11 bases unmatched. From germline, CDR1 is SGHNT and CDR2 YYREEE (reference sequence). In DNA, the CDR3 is TGTGCCAGCAGCCCCTTTGCTAGCGGTAGTAGCACAGATACGCAGTATTTT. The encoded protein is CASSPFASGSSTDTQYF.

CDR3: CASSPGFTSYEQYF. In DNA, the CDR3 is TGTGCCAGCAGCCCAGGGTTTACCTCCTACGAGCAGTACTTC. V gene TRBV28 combines with J gene TRBJ2-7; TRBD1 is a possible D gene (5 bases). V was cut by 6 bases and J by 0 bases, with 12 bases left in between. The CDR3 spans 14 residues. The germline CDR1 and CDR2 sequences are MDHEN and SYDVKM.

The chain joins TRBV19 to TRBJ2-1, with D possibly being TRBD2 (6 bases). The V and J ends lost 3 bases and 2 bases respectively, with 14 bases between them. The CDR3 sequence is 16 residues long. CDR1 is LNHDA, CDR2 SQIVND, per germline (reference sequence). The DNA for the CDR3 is TGTGCCAGTAGTATGGGCGGGGTCCTCCCCTACAATGAGCAGTTCTTC. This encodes CASSMGGVLPYNEQFF.